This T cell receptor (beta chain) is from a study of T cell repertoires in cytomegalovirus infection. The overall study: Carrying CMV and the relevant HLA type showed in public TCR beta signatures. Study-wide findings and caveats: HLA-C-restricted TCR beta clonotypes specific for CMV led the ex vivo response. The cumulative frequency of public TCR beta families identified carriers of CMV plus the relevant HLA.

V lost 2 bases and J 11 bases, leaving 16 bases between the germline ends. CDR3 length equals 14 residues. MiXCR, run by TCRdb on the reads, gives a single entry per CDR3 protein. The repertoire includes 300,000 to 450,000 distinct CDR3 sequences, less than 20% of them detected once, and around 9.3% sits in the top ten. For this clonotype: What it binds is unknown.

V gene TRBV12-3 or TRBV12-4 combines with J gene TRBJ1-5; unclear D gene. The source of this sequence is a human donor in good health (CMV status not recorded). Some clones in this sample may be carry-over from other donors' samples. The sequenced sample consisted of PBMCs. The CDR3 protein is CASSLSHFGLAQHF. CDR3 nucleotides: TGTGCCAGCAGTTTAAGCCACTTTGGGTTGGCCCAGCATTTT.